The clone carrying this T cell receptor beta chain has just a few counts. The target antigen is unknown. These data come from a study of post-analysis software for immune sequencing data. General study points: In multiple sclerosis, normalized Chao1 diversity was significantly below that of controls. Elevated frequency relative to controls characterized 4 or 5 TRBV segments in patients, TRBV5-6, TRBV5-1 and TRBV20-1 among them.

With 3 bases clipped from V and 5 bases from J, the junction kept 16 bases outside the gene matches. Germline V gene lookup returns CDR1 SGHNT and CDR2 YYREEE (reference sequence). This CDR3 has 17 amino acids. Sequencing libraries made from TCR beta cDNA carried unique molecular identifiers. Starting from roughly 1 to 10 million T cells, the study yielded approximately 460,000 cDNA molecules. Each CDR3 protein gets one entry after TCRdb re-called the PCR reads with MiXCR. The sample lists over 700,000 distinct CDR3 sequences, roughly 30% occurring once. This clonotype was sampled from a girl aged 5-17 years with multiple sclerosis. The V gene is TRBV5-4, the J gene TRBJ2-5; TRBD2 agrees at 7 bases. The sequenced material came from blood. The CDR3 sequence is CASSWEYPAGPPETQYF. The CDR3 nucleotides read TGTGCCAGCAGCTGGGAGTACCCAGCGGGACCCCCGGAGACCCAGTACTTC.